This T cell receptor beta chain was found in a study of blood T cells in healthy people across ages. Study details: Capture by template switching was about one barcoded beta molecule per two T cells.

Study-wide results and caveats: The study lacked donor CMV status, which possibly confounded expanded clonotype changes. Diversity figures derived from one million T cells were judged to underestimate the true value.

As concerns this clonotype: Antigen unknown. A much larger clone is a single base away; this may be a read error.

There are 15 residues in the CDR3. CDR1 and CDR2 from the germline V gene are SNHLY and FYNNEI. Healthy Caucasians from Russia aged roughly 6 to 95 served as donors. Combining a sample-barcoded 5' primer with a J-beta primer mix, a second PCR ran for roughly 6 to 12 cycles. From the 5' RACE reads, TCRdb called clonotypes with MiXCR, one entry per CDR3 protein. The sample records hundreds of thousands of distinct CDR3 sequences, around 52% being singletons. The clonotype originates from a woman older than 75 in good health. The sample consisted of blood. V and J are TRBV2 and TRBJ2-1, with 9 bases fitting TRBD1. The J call may be incorrect, as the DNA end agrees better with TRBJ2-7. The CDR3 coding sequence is TGTGCCAGCAGTGACAGACAGGGGGGATGGGATGAGCAGTACTTC. Residues: CASSDRQGGWDEQYF.